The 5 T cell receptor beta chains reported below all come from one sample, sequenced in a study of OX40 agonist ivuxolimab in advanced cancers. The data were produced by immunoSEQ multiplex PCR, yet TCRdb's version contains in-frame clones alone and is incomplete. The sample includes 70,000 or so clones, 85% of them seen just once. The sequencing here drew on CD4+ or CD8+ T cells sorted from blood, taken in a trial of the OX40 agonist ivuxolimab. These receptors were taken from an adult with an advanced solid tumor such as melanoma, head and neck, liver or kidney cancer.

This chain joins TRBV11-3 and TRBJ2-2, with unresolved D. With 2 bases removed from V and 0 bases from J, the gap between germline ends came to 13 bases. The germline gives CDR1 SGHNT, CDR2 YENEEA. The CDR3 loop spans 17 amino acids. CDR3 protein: CASSLRQDHSNTGELFF. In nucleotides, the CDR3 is TGTGCCAGCAGCTTAAGGCAGGACCATTCGAACACCGGGGAGCTGTTTTTT. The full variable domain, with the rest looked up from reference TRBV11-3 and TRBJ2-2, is EAGVVQSPRYKIIEKKQPVAFWCNPISGHNTLYWYLQNLGQGPELLIRYENEEAVDDSQLPKDRFSAERLKGVDSTLKIQPAELGDSAVYLCASSLRQDHSNTGELFFGEGSRLTVL.

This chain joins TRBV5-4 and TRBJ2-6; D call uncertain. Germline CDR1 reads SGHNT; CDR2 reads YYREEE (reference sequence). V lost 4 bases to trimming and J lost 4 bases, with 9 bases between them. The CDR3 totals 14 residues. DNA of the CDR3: TGTGCCAGCAGCACCGAGGTAGGGGCCAACGTCCTGACTTTC. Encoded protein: CASSTEVGANVLTF.

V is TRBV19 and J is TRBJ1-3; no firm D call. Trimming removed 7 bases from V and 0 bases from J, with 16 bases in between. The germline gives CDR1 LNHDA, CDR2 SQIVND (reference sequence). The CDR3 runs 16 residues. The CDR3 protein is CASIGRLTFSGNTIYF. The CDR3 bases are TGTGCCAGTATTGGGAGACTGACCTTCTCTGGAAACACCATATATTTT.

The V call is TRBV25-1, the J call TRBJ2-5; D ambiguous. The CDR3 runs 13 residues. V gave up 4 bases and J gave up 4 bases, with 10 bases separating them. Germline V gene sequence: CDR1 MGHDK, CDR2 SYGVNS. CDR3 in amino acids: CASSVGMGETQYF. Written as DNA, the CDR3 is TGTGCCAGCAGTGTAGGGATGGGAGAGACCCAGTACTTC. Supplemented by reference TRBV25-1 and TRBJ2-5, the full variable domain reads EADIYQTPRYLVIGTGKKITLECSQTMGHDKMYWYQQDPGMELHLIHYSYGVNSTEKGDLSSESTVSRIRTEHFPLTLESARPSHTSQYLCASSVGMGETQYFGPGTRLLVL.

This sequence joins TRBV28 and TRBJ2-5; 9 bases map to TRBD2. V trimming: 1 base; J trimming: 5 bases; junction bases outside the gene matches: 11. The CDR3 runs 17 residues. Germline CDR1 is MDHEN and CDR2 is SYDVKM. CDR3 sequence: CASSLYPGAGGLETQYF. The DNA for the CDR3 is TGTGCCAGCAGTTTATACCCAGGCGCGGGGGGGCTGGAGACCCAGTACTTC.